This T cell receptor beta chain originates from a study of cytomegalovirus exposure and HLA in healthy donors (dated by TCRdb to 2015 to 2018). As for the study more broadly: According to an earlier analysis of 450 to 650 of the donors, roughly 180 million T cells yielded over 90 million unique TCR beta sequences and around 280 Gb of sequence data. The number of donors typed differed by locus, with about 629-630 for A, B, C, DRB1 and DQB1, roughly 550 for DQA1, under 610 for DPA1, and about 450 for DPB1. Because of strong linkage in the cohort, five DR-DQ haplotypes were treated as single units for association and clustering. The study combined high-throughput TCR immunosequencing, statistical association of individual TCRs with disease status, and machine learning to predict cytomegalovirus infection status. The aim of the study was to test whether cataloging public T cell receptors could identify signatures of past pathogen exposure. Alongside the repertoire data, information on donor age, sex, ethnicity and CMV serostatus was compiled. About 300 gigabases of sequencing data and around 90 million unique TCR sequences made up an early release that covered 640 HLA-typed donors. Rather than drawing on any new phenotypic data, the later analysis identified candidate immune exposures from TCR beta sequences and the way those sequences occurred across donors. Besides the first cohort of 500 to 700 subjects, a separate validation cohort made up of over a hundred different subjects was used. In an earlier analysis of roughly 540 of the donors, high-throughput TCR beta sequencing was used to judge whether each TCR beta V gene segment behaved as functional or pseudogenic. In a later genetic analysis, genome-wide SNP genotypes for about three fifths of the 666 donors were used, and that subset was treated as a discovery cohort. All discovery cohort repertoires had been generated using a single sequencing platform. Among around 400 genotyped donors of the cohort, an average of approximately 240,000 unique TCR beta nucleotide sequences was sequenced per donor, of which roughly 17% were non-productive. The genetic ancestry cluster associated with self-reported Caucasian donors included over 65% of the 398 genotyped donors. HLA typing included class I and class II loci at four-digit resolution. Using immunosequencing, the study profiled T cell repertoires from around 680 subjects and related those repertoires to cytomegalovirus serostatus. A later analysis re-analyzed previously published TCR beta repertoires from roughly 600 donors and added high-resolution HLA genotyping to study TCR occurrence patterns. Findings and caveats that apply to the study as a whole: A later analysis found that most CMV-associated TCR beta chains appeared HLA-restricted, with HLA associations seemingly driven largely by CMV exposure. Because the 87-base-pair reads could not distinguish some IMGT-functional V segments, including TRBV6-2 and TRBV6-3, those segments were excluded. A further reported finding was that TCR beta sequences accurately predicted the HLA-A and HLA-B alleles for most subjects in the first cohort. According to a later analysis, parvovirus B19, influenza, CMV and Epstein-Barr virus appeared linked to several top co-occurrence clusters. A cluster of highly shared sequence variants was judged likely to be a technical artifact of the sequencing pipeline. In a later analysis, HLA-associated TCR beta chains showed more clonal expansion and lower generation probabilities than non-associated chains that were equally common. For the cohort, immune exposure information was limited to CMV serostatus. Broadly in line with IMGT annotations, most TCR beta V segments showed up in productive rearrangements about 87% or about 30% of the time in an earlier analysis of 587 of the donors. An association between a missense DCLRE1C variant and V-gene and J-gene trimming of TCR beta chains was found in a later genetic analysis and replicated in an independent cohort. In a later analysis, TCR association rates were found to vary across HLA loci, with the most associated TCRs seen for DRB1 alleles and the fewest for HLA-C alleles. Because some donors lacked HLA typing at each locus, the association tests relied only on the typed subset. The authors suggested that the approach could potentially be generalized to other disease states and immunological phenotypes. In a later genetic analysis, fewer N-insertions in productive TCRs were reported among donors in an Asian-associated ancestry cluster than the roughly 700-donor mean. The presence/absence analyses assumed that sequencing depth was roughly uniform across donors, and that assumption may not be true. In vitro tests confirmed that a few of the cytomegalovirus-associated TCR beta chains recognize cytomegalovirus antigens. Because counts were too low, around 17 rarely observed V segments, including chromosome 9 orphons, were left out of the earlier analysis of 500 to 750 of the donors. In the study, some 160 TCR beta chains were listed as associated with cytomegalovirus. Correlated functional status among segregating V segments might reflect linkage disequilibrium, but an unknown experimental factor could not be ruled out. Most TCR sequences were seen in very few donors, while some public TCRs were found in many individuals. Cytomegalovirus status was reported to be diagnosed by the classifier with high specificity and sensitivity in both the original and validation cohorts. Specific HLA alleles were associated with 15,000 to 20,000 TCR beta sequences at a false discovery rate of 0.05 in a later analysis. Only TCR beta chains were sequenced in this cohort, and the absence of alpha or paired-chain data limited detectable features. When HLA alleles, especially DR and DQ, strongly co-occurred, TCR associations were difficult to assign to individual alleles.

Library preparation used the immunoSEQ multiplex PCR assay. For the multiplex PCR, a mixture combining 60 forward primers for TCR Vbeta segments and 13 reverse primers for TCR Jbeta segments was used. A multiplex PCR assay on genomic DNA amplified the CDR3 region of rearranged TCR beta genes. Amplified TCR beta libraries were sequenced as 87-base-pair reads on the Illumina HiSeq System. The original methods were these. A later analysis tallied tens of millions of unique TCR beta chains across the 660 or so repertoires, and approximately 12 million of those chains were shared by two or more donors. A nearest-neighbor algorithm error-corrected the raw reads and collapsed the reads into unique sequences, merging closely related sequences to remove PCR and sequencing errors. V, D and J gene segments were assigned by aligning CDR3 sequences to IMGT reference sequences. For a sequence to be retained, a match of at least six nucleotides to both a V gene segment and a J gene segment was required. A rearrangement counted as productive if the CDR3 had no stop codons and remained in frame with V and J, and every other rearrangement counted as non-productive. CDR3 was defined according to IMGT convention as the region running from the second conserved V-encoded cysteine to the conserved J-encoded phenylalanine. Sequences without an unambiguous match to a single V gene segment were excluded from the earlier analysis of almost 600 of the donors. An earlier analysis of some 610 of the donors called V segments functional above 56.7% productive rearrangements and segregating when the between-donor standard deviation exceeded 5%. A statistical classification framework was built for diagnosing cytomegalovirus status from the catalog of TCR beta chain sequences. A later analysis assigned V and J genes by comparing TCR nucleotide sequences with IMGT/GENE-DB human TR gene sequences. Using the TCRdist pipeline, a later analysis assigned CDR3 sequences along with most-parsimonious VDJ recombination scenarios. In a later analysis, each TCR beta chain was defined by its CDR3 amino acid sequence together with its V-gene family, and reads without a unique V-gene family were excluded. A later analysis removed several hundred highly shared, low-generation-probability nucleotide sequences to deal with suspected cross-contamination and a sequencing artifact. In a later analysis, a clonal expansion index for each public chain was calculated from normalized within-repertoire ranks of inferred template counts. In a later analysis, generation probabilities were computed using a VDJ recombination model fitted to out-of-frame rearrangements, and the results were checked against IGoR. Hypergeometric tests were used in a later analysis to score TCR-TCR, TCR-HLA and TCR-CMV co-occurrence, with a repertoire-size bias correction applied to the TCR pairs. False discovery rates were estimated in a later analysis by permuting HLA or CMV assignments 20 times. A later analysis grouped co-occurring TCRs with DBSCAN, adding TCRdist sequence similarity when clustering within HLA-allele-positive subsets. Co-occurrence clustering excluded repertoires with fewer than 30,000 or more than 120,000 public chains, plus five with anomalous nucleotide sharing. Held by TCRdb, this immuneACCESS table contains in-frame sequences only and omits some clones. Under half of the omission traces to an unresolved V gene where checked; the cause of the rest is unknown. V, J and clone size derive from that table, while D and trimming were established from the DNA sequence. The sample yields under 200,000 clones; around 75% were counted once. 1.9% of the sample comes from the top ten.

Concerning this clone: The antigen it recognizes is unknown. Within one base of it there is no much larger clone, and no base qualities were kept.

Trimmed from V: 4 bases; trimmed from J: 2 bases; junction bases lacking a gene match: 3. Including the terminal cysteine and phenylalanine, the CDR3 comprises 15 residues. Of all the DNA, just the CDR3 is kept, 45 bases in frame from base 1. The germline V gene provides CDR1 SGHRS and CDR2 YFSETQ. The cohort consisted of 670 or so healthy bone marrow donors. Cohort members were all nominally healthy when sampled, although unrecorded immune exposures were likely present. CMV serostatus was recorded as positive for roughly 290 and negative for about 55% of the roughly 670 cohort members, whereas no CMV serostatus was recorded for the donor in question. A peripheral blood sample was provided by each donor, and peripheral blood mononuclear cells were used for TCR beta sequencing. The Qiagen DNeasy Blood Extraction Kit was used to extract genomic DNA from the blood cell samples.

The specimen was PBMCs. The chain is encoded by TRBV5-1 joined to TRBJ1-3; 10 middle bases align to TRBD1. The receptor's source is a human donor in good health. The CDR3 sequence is CASSQGTGAGNTIYF. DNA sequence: TGCGCCAGCAGCCAAGGGACAGGGGCTGGAAACACCATATATTTT.